One T cell receptor (beta chain) is described in this entry. The assay was immunoSEQ multiplex PCR, and TCRdb's table has in-frame clones only and misses some. Here the sample spans a few hundred thousand clones, over 85% being singletons. Between the trimmed V and J ends, which lost 4 bases and 7 bases, there was a span of 11 bases. The CDR3 sequence is 12 residues long. Per the germline V gene, CDR1 is MNHEY and CDR2 is SVGEGT. This entry comes from a study of blood T cell repertoires in COVID-19. The sequencing sample was made of PBMCs or T cells enriched from blood (not recorded which). V gene TRBV6-2 or TRBV6-3 combines with J gene TRBJ2-7, with D hard to call. The TCR originated in a woman aged 30 to 39 who had recovered from COVID-19. In DNA, the CDR3 is TGTGCCAGCAGTTTTACCGCGTCTGAGCAGTACTTC. This sequence encodes CASSFTASEQYF.